This TCR beta chain was recorded in a study of cytomegalovirus exposure and HLA in healthy donors (dated by TCRdb to about 2017). Regarding the study in general: The approximately 710 repertoires of the first cohort and the roughly 120 validation repertoires were produced on the same platform, according to a later analysis. Along with the roughly 700-subject first cohort, a separate validation cohort of over a hundred different subjects was used. To predict cytomegalovirus infection status, the study combined high-throughput TCR immunosequencing, statistical association of individual TCRs with disease status, and machine learning. The study aimed to test whether signatures of past pathogen exposure could be identified by cataloging public T cell receptors.

The donors were included in the validation cohort of some 120 subjects, a group kept apart from the approximately 670-subject first cohort. Taken from cysteine to phenylalanine, the CDR3 has 13 residues. Solely the CDR3 DNA is kept, with 39 bases framed from the first base. According to the germline V gene (reference sequence), CDR1 reads MNHNY and CDR2 reads SVGAGI. Cut back by 7 bases and 7 bases, the V and J ends lie 16 bases apart. About this clone itself: The clone's antigen remains unknown. The record has no base qualities; no much larger clone is one base away.

Libraries came from the immunoSEQ multiplex PCR assay. In the source study's methods: To diagnose cytomegalovirus status from the catalog of TCR beta chain sequences, a statistical classification framework was built. Imported from immuneACCESS, the table was reduced by TCRdb to in-frame sequences with V and J called. These copies leave out some clones; in studies compared against another copy, an unresolved V gene accounts for under half, and the cause of the remainder is not known. Clone size and the V and J calls come from that table; the DNA yielded D and trimming. This sample lists fewer than 150,000 clones; approximately 86% were detected once. 7.5% to 9% of the sample rests with the top ten. Findings and caveats that apply to the study as a whole: A total of 150 or so TCR beta chains were listed by the study as associated with cytomegalovirus. Three of the identified cytomegalovirus-associated TCR beta chains were confirmed in vitro to be specific for cytomegalovirus antigens. Across donors, most TCR sequences were observed very rarely, whereas some public TCRs were present in many individuals. According to the authors, the approach could potentially be generalized to other disease states and immunological phenotypes. All 120 or so repertoires were used to score co-occurrence in the validation cohort in a later analysis, because that analysis had no HLA typing for the cohort. The classifier was reported to diagnose cytomegalovirus status with high specificity and sensitivity in both the original cohort and the validation cohort. A later analysis found that TCRs clustered in the first cohort also tended to co-occur in the 100 to 150 validation repertoires, with 90% to 95% of cluster scores above 0.

The chain is assembled from TRBV6-6 and TRBJ2-5; the D segment could be TRBD2, given 5 matching bases. This TCR came from a man younger than 35 in good health and CMV-seropositive. The sequencing sample was made of PBMCs. The CDR3 corresponds to CASTPAGDGTQYF. The nucleotide sequence reads TGTGCCAGCACCCCGGCGGGTGACGGGACCCAGTACTTC.